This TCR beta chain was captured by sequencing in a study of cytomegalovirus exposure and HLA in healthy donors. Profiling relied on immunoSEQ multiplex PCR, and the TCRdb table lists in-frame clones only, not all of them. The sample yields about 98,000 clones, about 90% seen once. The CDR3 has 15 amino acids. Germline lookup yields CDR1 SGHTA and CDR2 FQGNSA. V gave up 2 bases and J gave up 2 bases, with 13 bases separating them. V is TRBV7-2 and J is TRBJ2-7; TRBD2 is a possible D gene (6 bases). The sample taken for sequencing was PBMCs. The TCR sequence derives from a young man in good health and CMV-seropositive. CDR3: CASSLSGSGTYEQYF. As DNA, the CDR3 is TGTGCCAGCAGCTTATCGGGTAGCGGCACCTACGAGCAGTACTTC.